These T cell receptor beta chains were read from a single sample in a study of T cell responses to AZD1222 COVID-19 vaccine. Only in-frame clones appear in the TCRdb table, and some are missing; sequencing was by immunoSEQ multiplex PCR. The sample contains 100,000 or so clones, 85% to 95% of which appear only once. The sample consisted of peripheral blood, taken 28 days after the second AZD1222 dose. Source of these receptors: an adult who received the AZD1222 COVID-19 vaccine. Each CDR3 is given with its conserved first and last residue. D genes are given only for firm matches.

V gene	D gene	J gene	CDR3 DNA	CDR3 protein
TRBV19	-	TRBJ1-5	TGTGCCAGTACCGGCTCTAAGATAGGCAATCAGCCCCAGCATTTT	CASTGSKIGNQPQHF
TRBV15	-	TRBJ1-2	TGTGCCACCAGCAGAGATTCGGGCGGCTACACCTTC	CATSRDSGGYTF
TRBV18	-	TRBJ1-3	TGTGCCAGCTCCGAGAATACAGGGAGCCCGCGGGCTGGAAACACCATATATTTT	CASSENTGSPRAGNTIYF
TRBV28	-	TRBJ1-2	TGTGCCAGCAGTATGACATATGGCTACACCTTC	CASSMTYGYTF
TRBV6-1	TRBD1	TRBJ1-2	TGTGCCAGCAGTGAACCCGGACAGGCCCTACGCGGCTACACCTTC	CASSEPGQALRGYTF
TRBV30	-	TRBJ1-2	TGTGCCTGGATAAGCCTGGAGGGGATCCGGCATGGCTACACCTTC	CAWISLEGIRHGYTF
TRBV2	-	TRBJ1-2	TGTGCCAGCAGTCGGACAGCCTACACCTTC	CASSRTAYTF
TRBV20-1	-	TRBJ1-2	TGCAGTGCTAGTCCGGGGGAAAACTATGGCTACACCTTC	CSASPGENYGYTF
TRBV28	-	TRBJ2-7	TGTGCCAGCAGTTACCCCCCGGGGGACGAGCAGTACTTC	CASSYPPGDEQYF
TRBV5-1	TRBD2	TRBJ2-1	TGCGCCAGCAGCCCGGGATTCTCAGCGCGGGGGAATGAGCAGTTCTTC	CASSPGFSARGNEQFF
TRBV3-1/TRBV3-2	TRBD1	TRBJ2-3	TGTGCCAGCAGCCATTCTACAGGGGGAGATACGCAGTATTTT	CASSHSTGGDTQYF
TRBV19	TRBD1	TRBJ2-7	TGTGCCAGTAGTACTGCGACCGGGACAGGGTCCTACGAGCAGTACTTC	CASSTATGTGSYEQYF